The 14 T cell receptor beta chains listed next were all sequenced from one sample in a study of shared clonotypes between healthy human individuals. The assay was immunoSEQ multiplex PCR, and TCRdb's table has in-frame clones only and misses some. The sample holds roughly 1.5 million clones, 95% to 99% seen once. Material: naive CD4+ T cells sorted from blood. Indicated subset: CD45RA+ positively selected. Source of these receptors: a man aged 25-45 years in good health.

The chain has TRBV7-3 and TRBJ1-1; unclear D gene. The CDR3 runs to 15 residues. The V gene's germline CDR1 is SGHTA and CDR2 FQGTGA. Trimming took off 4 bases at V and 5 bases at J, with 17 bases between the two ends. Written as DNA, the CDR3 is TGTGCCAGCAGCTCATTTATCCGGGAAGGGACTGAAGCTTTCTTT. Translating it yields CASSSFIREGTEAFF. Combining the CDR3 with reference TRBV7-3 and TRBJ1-1 gives the whole variable domain GAGVSQTPSNKVTEKGKYVELRCDPISGHTALYWYRQSLGQGPEFLIYFQGTGAADDSGLPNDRFFAVRPEGSVSTLKIQRTERGDSAVYLCASSSFIREGTEAFFGQGTRLTVV.

The chain couples TRBV27 to TRBJ1-5; D is unresolved. The ends were cut back, 3 bases at V and 5 bases at J, with 11 bases in the middle. CDR3 size: 14 residues. The germline CDR1 and CDR2 sequences are MNHEY and SMNVEV (reference sequence). The CDR3 sequence is CASSFKSEYQPQHF. For the CDR3, the DNA is TGTGCCAGCAGTTTTAAATCAGAATATCAGCCCCAGCATTTT.

This rearrangement joins TRBV5-5 to TRBJ1-5; D not certain. Germline loops: CDR1 SGHKS, CDR2 YYEKEE (reference sequence). This CDR3 spans 14 amino acids. V lost 4 bases, J lost 6 bases, and 14 bases lay in between. The CDR3 loop is CASSLGPISQPQHF. The CDR3 DNA sequence: TGTGCCAGCAGCCTTGGGCCAATAAGTCAGCCCCAGCATTTT.

The sample holds one count of this clone. This rearrangement joins TRBV18 to TRBJ2-1; no definite D call. Germline lookup yields CDR1 KGHSH and CDR2 LQKENI. V was cut by 1 base and J by 6 bases, with 7 bases left in between. This CDR3 has 13 residues. In DNA form, the CDR3 reads TGTGCCAGCTCACCACTTGTGGCCAATGAGCAGTTCTTC. This encodes CASSPLVANEQFF.

The chain uses TRBV7-9 and TRBJ2-3; the match to TRBD2 covers 9 bases. Germline V gene data show CDR1 as SEHNR and CDR2 as FQNEAQ (reference sequence). The CDR3 is made up of 17 amino acids. V was pared by 3 bases and J by 2 bases, with 9 bases of the junction left unmatched. The CDR3 here is CASSFPGRLAVTDTQYF. CDR3 sequence (DNA): TGTGCCAGCAGCTTCCCCGGGAGACTAGCGGTCACAGATACGCAGTATTTT.

On this clone itself: Other nucleotide sequences in the sample specify the same CDR3. The V call is TRBV5-1, the J call TRBJ2-2; no clear D gene. The CDR3 runs 14 residues. Germline assignment: CDR1 SGHRS and CDR2 YFSETQ. Trimming removed 0 bases at V and 5 bases at J, with 8 bases between. DNA of the CDR3: TGCGCCAGCAGCTTGGGGCGTATTACCGGGGAGCTGTTTTTT. Translating gives CASSLGRITGELFF.

This clone was observed once. This chain connects TRBV9 to TRBJ2-1; D not resolved. Germline CDR1 SGDLS, CDR2 YYNGEE. With 0 bases removed from V and 6 bases from J, the gap between germline ends came to 13 bases. This CDR3 region has 15 residues. CDR3 sequence: CASSVGRATGNEQFF. Written as DNA, the CDR3 is TGTGCCAGCAGCGTAGGTCGGGCCACGGGCAATGAGCAGTTCTTC.

This clone was seen only once. This chain joins TRBV5-5 and TRBJ2-2, with 11 bases matching TRBD2. V shed 0 bases and J 7 bases; nucleotides not matched to a gene: 11. This CDR3 comprises 18 residues. Germline V CDR1 and CDR2: SGHKS, YYEKEE (reference sequence). The CDR3 DNA reads as TGTGCCAGCAGCTTGGACCTAGCGGGAGGTCCGTTCAGCGGGGAGCTGTTTTTT. This codes for CASSLDLAGGPFSGELFF.

The V gene is TRBV6-1, the J gene TRBJ1-5, with 8 bases identical to TRBD1. CDR1 MNHNS and CDR2 SASEGT come from the germline V gene. V dropped 5 bases and J dropped 5; count of bases not matched to a gene: 8. CDR3 length: 15 residues. CDR3 in DNA: TGTGCCAGCAGTCTGGAACAGGGGGTTTATCAGCCCCAGCATTTT. Protein: CASSLEQGVYQPQHF.

J is TRBJ2-7 and V is TRBV11-2, with D maybe TRBD1 (5 bases). Per germline, CDR1 SGHAT and CDR2 FQNNGV. This CDR3 comprises 17 residues. The V end lost 2 bases, the J end lost 0 bases, and 17 bases lay between the germline ends. The CDR3 DNA is TGTGCCAGCAGCTTAACGTTTGGGGCTACCTCCTCCTACGAGCAGTACTTC. Translation: CASSLTFGATSSYEQYF.

The chain uses TRBV11-2 and TRBJ2-2; TRBD2 matches at 12 bases. The V gene end was trimmed by 6 bases and the J gene end by 3 bases; junction bases not matched to a gene: 11. The CDR3 covers 18 residues. The V gene's germline CDR1 is SGHAT and CDR2 FQNNGV. CDR3 loop: CASRGLAGPIKDTGELFF. The CDR3 DNA follows: TGTGCCAGCAGGGGACTAGCGGGCCCCATAAAAGACACCGGGGAGCTGTTTTTT.

This chain connects TRBV7-3 to TRBJ2-3, with 9 bases aligning to TRBD1. This CDR3 contains 16 residues. Germline V gene data show CDR1 as SGHTA and CDR2 as FQGTGA. V trimming: 2 bases; J trimming: 0 bases; junction bases outside the gene matches: 3. The CDR3 nucleotides read TGTGCCAGCAGCTTATCTGGGACAGGGAGCACAGATACGCAGTATTTT. It specifies CASSLSGTGSTDTQYF. Supplemented by reference TRBV7-3 and TRBJ2-3, the full variable domain reads GAGVSQTPSNKVTEKGKYVELRCDPISGHTALYWYRQSLGQGPEFLIYFQGTGAADDSGLPNDRFFAVRPEGSVSTLKIQRTERGDSAVYLCASSLSGTGSTDTQYFGPGTRLTVL.

This chain joins TRBV11-2 and TRBJ2-7, with D tentatively TRBD2 (6 bases). This CDR3 has 15 amino acids. Trimming pared 6 bases from V and 3 bases from J, leaving 18 bases between. Germline values: CDR1 SGHAT, CDR2 FQNNGV. CDR3 in DNA: TGTGCCAGCAGACCCAACCTTAGCGGAGTCTACGAGCAGTACTTC. It translates to CASRPNLSGVYEQYF.

V is TRBV5-4 and J is TRBJ2-3, with D unclear. The germline V and J ends were trimmed by 0 bases and 5 bases, with 10 bases remaining between them. CDR1 and CDR2 (germline): SGHNT, YYREEE (reference sequence). This CDR3 region has 14 residues. CDR3 in amino acids: CASSLVGVGDTQYF. CDR3 sequence (DNA): TGTGCCAGCAGCTTGGTAGGTGTAGGAGATACGCAGTATTTT.